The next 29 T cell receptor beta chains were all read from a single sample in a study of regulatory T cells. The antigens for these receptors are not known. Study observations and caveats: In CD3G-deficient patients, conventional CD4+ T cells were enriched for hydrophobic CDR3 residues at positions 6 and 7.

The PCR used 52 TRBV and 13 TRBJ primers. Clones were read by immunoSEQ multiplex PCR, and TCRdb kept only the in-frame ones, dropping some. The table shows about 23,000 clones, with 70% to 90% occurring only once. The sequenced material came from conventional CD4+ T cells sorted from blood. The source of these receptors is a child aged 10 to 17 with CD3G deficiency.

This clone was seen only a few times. CDR3 sequence reads: CASSSTGINSPLHF. Here the CDR3 DNA reads TGTGCCAGCAGCTCGACAGGGATTAATTCACCCCTCCACTTT. The chain has TRBV7-2 and TRBJ1-6; 7 nucleotides agree with TRBD1. This CDR3 has 14 amino acids. Losses at the gene ends were 4 bases for V and 6 bases for J; bases not matched to a gene: 3. Germline CDR1 and CDR2: SGHTA and FQGNSA.

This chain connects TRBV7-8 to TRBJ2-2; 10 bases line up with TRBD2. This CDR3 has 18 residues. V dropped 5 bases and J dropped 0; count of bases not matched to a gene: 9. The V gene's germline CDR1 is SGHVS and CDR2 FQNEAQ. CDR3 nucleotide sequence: TGTGCCAGCAGCCCCCGGGGACTAGCGAGTTCGAACACCGGGGAGCTGTTTTTT. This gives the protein CASSPRGLASSNTGELFF.

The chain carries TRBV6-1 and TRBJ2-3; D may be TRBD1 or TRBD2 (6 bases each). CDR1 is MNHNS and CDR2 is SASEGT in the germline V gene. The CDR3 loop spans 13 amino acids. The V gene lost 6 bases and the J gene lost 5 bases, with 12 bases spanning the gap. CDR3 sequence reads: CASSLEGGDTQYF. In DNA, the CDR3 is TGTGCCAGCAGCCTGGAGGGGGGAGATACGCAGTATTTT.

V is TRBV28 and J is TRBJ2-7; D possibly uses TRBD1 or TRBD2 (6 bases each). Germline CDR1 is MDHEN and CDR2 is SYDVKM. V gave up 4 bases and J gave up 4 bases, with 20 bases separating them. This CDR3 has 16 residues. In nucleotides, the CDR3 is TGTGCCAGCAGTTCCCCATCCCCAACAGGGAGGTACGAGCAGTACTTC. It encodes CASSSPSPTGRYEQYF.

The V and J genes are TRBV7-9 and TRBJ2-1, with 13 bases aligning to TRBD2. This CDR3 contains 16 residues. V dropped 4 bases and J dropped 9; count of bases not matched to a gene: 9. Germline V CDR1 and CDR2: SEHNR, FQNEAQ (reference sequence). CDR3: CASSSGLAGEWGEQFF. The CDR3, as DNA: TGTGCCAGCAGCTCTGGACTAGCGGGAGAATGGGGTGAGCAGTTCTTC.

CDR3 amino acids: CASSLEGGGPNEKLFF. The CDR3 coding sequence is TGCGCCAGCAGCTTGGAGGGCGGAGGACCTAATGAAAAACTGTTTTTT. The J gene is TRBJ1-4, the V gene TRBV5-1; D gene ambiguous. Trimming removed 0 bases at V and 3 bases at J, with 12 bases between. Looked up from germline, CDR1 is SGHRS and CDR2 is YFSETQ. The CDR3 runs to 16 residues.

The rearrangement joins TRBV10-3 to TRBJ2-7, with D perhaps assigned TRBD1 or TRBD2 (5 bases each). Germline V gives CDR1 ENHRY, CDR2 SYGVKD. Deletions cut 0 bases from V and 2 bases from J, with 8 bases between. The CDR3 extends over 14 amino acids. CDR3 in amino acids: CAISESRGPYEQYF. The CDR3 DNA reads TGTGCCATCAGTGAGTCACGGGGACCCTACGAGCAGTACTTC.

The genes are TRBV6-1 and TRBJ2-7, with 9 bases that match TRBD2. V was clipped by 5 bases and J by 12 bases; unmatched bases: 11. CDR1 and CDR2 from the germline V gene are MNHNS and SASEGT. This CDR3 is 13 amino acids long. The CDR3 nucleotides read TGTGCCAGCAGTCTTAGCGGGAGAGGGGGTTTGTACTTC. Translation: CASSLSGRGGLYF.

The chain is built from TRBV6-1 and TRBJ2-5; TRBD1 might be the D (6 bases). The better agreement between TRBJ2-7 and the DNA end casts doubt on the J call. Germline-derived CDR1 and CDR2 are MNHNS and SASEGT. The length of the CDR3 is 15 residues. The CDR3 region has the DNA TGTGCCAGCAGTGAACAAGGAAAAGGGGGCTACGAGCAGTACTTC. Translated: CASSEQGKGGYEQYF.

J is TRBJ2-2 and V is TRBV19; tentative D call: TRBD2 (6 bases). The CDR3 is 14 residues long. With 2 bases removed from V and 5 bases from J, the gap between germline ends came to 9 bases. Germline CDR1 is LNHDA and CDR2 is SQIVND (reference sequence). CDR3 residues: CASSILGGTGELFF. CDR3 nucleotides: TGTGCCAGTAGTATATTGGGGGGAACCGGGGAGCTGTTTTTT.

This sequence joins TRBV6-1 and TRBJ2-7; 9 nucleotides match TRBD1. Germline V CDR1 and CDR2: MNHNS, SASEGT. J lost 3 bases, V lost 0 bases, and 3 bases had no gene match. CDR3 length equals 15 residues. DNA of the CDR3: TGTGCCAGCAGTGAAGCGGGGACAGGGTACTACGAGCAGTACTTC. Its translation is CASSEAGTGYYEQYF.

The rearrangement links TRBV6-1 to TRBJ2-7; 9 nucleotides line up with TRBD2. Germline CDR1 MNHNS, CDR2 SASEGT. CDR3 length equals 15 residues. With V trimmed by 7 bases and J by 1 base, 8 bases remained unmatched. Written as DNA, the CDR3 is TGTGCCAGCACCCAAGGGGCGGGAGGGTCCTACGAGCAGTACTTC. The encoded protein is CASTQGAGGSYEQYF.

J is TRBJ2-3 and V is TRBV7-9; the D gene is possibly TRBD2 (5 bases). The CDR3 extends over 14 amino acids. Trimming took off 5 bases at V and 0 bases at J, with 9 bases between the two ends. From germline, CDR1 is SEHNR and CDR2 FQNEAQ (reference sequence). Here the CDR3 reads CASSLGLSTDTQYF. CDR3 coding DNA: TGTGCCAGCAGCCTTGGACTGAGCACAGATACGCAGTATTTT.

The CDR3 DNA follows: TGTGCCAGTAGTATCCGAGGAGCCGGGAGGGGGTTGAGTGAGCAGTTCTTC. Translating gives CASSIRGAGRGLSEQFF. V gene TRBV19 combines with J gene TRBJ2-1, with TRBD2 matching over 8 bases. CDR3 size: 17 residues. CDR1 and CDR2 (germline): LNHDA, SQIVND (reference sequence). Losses at the gene ends were 3 bases for V and 9 bases for J; bases not matched to a gene: 16.

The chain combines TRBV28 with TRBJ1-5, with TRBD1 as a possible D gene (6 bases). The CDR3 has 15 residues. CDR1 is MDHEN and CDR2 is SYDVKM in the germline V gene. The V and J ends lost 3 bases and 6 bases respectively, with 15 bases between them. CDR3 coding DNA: TGTGCCAGCAGTTTTCGCCAGGGGCTAATTCAGCCCCAGCATTTT. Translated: CASSFRQGLIQPQHF.

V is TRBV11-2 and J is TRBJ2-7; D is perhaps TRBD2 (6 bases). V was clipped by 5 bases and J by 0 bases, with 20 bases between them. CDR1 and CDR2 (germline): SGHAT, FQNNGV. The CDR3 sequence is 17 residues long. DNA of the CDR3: TGTGCCAGCAGCCACCAGGGTAGGGACTCCCACTCCTACGAGCAGTACTTC. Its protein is CASSHQGRDSHSYEQYF. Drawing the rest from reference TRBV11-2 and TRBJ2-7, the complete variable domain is EAGVAQSPRYKIIEKRQSVAFWCNPISGHATLYWYQQILGQGPKLLIQFQNNGVVDDSQLPKDRFSAERLKGVDSTLKIQPAKLEDSAVYLCASSHQGRDSHSYEQYFGPGTRLTVT.

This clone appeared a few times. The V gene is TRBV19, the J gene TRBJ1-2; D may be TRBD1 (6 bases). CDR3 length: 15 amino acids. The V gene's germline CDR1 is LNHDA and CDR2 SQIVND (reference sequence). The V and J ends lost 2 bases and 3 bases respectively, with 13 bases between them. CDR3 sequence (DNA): TGTGCCAGTAGTATAACGGGGGCCGGCGACTATGGCTACACCTTC. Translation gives CASSITGAGDYGYTF. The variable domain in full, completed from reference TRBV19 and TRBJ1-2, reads DGGITQSPKYLFRKEGQNVTLSCEQNLNHDAMYWYRQDPGQGLRLIYYSQIVNDFQKGDIAEGYSVSREKKESFPLTVTSAQKNPTAFYLCASSITGAGDYGYTFGSGTRLTVV.

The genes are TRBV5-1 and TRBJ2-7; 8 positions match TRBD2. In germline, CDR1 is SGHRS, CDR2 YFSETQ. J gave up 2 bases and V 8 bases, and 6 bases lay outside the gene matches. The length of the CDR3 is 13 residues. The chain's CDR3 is CASPGTRPYEQYF. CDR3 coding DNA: TGCGCCAGTCCCGGGACTAGACCCTACGAGCAGTACTTC. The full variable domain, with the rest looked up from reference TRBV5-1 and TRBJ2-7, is KAGVTQTPRYLIKTRGQQVTLSCSPISGHRSVSWYQQTPGQGLQFLFEYFSETQRNKGNFPGRFSGRQFSNSRSEMNVSTLELGDSALYLCASPGTRPYEQYFGPGTRLTVT.

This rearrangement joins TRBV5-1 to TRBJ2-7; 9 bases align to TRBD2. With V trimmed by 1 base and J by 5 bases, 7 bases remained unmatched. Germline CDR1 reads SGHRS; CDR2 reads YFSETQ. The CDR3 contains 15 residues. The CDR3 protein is CASSLMGLANDEQYF. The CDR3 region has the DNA TGCGCCAGCAGCTTGATGGGACTAGCAAACGACGAGCAGTACTTC.

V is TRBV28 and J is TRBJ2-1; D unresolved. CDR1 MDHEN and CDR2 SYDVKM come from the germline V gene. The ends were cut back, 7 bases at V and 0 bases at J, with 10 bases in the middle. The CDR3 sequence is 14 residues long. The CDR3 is CASNDRSSYNEQFF. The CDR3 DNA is TGTGCCAGCAACGACCGAAGCTCCTACAATGAGCAGTTCTTC.

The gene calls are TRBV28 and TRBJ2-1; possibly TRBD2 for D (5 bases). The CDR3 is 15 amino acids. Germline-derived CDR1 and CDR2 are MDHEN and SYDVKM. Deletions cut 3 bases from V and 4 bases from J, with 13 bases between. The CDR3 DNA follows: TGTGCCAGCAGTTTTTGGGGAGACGGGTACAATGAGCAGTTCTTC. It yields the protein CASSFWGDGYNEQFF.

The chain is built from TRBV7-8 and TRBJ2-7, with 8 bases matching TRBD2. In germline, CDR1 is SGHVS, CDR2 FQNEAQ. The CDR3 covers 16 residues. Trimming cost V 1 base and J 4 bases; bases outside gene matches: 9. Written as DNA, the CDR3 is TGTGCCAGCAGCTTAGGTGCGGGGGGCTCATCTTACGAGCAGTACTTC. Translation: CASSLGAGGSSYEQYF.

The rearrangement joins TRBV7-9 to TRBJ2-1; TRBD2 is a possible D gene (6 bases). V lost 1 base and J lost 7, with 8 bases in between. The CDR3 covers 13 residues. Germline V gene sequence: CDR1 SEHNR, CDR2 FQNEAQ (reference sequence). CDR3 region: CASSLERGNEQFF. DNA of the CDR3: TGTGCCAGCAGCTTAGAACGGGGGAATGAGCAGTTCTTC.

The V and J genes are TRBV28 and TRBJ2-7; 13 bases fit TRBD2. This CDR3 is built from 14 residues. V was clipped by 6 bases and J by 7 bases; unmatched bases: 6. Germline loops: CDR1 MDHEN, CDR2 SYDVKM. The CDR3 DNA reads TGTGCCAGCAGGGGTCAACTAGCGGGAGGGGAGCAGTACTTC. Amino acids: CASRGQLAGGEQYF.

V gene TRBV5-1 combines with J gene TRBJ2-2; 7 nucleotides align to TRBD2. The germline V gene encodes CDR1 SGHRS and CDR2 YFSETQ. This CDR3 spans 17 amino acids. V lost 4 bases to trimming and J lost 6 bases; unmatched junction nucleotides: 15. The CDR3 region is CASSPGPTGGNAGELFF. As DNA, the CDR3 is TGCGCCAGCAGCCCTGGCCCTACGGGAGGAAACGCCGGGGAGCTGTTTTTT.

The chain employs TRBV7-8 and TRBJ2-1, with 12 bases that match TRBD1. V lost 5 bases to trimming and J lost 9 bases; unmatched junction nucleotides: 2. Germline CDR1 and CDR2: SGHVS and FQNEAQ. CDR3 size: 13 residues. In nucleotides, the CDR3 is TGTGCCAGCAGCGGGACAGGGGGCGGTGAGCAGTTCTTC. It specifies CASSGTGGGEQFF.

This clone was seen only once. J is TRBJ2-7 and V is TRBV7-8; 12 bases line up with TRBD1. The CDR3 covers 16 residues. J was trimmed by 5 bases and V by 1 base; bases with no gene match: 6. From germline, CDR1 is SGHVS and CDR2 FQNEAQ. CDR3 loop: CASSLVGQGARNEQYF. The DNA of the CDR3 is TGTGCCAGCAGCTTAGTGGGACAGGGGGCGCGGAACGAGCAGTACTTC.

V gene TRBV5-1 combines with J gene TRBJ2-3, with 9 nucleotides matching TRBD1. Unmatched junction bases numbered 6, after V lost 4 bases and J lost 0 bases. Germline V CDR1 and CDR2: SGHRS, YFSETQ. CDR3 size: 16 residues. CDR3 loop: CASSNGDRASTDTQYF. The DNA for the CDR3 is TGCGCCAGCAGCAATGGGGACAGGGCCAGCACAGATACGCAGTATTTT.

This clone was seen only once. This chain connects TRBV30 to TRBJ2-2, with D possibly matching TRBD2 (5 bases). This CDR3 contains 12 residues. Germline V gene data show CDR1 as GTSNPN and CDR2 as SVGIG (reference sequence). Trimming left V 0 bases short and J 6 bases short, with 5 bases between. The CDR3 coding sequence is TGTGCCTGGAGTGTGGAGGCCGGGGAGCTGTTTTTT. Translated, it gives CAWSVEAGELFF.